This TCR beta chain was sequenced for a study of the immune and genomic landscape of osteosarcoma. Study findings and constraints: Immune-hot C3 tumors showed higher but still low clonality than cold C1. About five cases had a single hyperexpanded clone dominating the repertoire, all with fewer than 100 T-cell clonotypes.

The CDR3 covers 18 residues. Germline CDR1 SGHDN, CDR2 FVKESK. The V and J ends lost 0 bases and 2 bases, in that order; junction bases with no gene match: 7. Here immunoSEQ multiplex PCR was the method, and the copy in TCRdb shows in-frame clones only, minus some. The sample has a few thousand clones; approximately 77% are singletons. This clone was picked up a small number of times. Its antigen is not known. Material: tumor tissue from a local recurrence in the femur. The chain has TRBV14 and TRBJ1-3, with 10 nucleotides matching TRBD1. The clonotype was recovered from a man aged 18 to 30 with osteosarcoma. The CDR3 region has the DNA TGTGCCAGCAGCCAAGACTCCGGGACAGGGGTTCCTGGAAACACCATATATTTT. As protein: CASSQDSGTGVPGNTIYF.